Shown below are 13 T cell receptor beta chains from a single sample sequenced in a study of cytomegalovirus exposure and HLA in healthy donors. Primers for the PCR totalled 60 Vbeta and 13 Jbeta. Clones were read by immunoSEQ multiplex PCR, and TCRdb kept only the in-frame ones, dropping some. The sample includes 120,000 or so clones, 70% to 75% of them seen just once. The sample taken for sequencing was PBMCs. These TCRs come from a woman in her forties in good health and CMV-seronegative.

The rearrangement links TRBV4-2 to TRBJ2-3; 10 bases align to TRBD2. CDR1 is LGHNA and CDR2 is YNFKEQ in the germline V gene. CDR3 length: 15 amino acids. The ends lost 4 bases at V and 5 bases at J; junction bases unmatched: 6. In nucleotides, the CDR3 is TGTGCCAGCAGCCGGCTAGCGGGAGTAGAAGATACGCAGTATTTT. This sequence encodes CASSRLAGVEDTQYF.

The chain combines TRBV5-8 with TRBJ2-1, with TRBD2 as a possible D gene (5 bases). The CDR3 is 16 amino acids. Trimming stripped 4 bases from V and 7 bases from J, with 21 bases between. CDR1 is SGHTS and CDR2 is YDEGEE in the germline V gene. CDR3 protein: CASSRVRDNFFNEQFF. The CDR3 DNA sequence: TGTGCCAGCAGCCGGGTGAGGGATAACTTCTTTAATGAGCAGTTCTTC.

This clone was picked up one time. The chain is built from TRBV12-5 and TRBJ1-4; TRBD1 matches 10 bases. This CDR3 is built from 15 residues. Germline V gives CDR1 LGHNT, CDR2 FRNRAP. The ends lost 6 bases at V and 8 bases at J; junction bases unmatched: 9. In nucleotides, the CDR3 is TGTGCTAGTGGAAATTCCTGGACAGGGGGGGAAAAACTGTTTTTT. Protein: CASGNSWTGGEKLFF.

The rearrangement joins TRBV27 to TRBJ2-1; 11 nucleotides agree with TRBD2. The CDR3 sequence is 15 residues long. Looked up from germline, CDR1 is MNHEY and CDR2 is SMNVEV (reference sequence). The trim removed 7 bases at V and 1 base at J, leaving 3 bases unmatched. The CDR3 DNA is TGTGCCAGCACCCTAGCGGGAGGTTCCTACAATGAGCAGTTCTTC. Protein sequence: CASTLAGGSYNEQFF.

This clone was recorded only once. The rearrangement links TRBV7-9 to TRBJ2-3, with TRBD2 identical over 11 bases. The CDR3 contains 16 residues. V lost 1 base and J lost 5; bases outside the gene matches: 5. Germline lookup yields CDR1 SEHNR and CDR2 FQNEAQ (reference sequence). CDR3 sequence reads: CASSLELAGAQDTQYF. In nucleotides, the CDR3 is TGTGCCAGCAGCTTAGAACTAGCGGGAGCTCAAGATACGCAGTATTTT.

This clone has more than one count but fewer than ten. The chain has TRBV6-6 and TRBJ2-4, with 10 bases fitting TRBD1. Unmatched junction bases numbered 9, after V lost 6 bases and J lost 7 bases. This CDR3 has 15 residues. Germline CDR1 and CDR2: MNHNY and SVGAGI (reference sequence). CDR3 coding DNA: TGTGCCAGCAGCCCCGGGACAGGGGATGTGAACATTCAGTACTTC. It encodes CASSPGTGDVNIQYF.

CDR3 bases: TGCGCCAGCAGCCAAGAGGGCATCTCTGGGGCCAACGTCCTGACTTTC. This translates into CASSQEGISGANVLTF. The gene calls are TRBV4-3 and TRBJ2-6; D gene unclear. This CDR3 comprises 16 residues. CDR1 and CDR2 from the germline V gene are LGHNA and YSLEER. The ends were cut back, 0 bases at V and 0 bases at J, with 6 bases in the middle.

The V gene is TRBV18, the J gene TRBJ2-1; TRBD1 matches 10 bases. J lost 3 bases, V lost 8 bases, and 7 bases had no gene match. The CDR3 has 15 residues. From germline, CDR1 is KGHSH and CDR2 LQKENI. CDR3 DNA sequence: TGTGCCAGCGGTTCCGGGACAGGGGTCTACAATGAGCAGTTCTTC. Translation: CASGSGTGVYNEQFF.

The chain joins TRBV9 to TRBJ2-3; the match to TRBD2 covers 10 bases. Germline values: CDR1 SGDLS, CDR2 YYNGEE. The CDR3 length is 14 residues. The V and J ends lost 3 bases and 4 bases, in that order; junction bases with no gene match: 2. The CDR3 sequence is CASSDLAGADTQYF. CDR3 in DNA: TGTGCCAGCAGCGACCTAGCGGGAGCAGATACGCAGTATTTT.

This clone showed up just a few times. The chain is built from TRBV28 and TRBJ1-2, with 11 bases lining up with TRBD1. The V and J ends lost 5 bases and 8 bases, in that order; junction bases with no gene match: 10. The CDR3 loop spans 15 amino acids. Per germline, CDR1 MDHEN and CDR2 SYDVKM. The CDR3 loop reads CASSAPGTGGDGYTF. The DNA of the CDR3 is TGTGCCAGCAGTGCACCCGGGACAGGGGGTGACGGCTACACCTTC.

The V call is TRBV6-1, the J call TRBJ2-7; 7 bases align to TRBD1. The ends lost 10 bases at V and 2 bases at J; junction bases unmatched: 8. Germline V gives CDR1 MNHNS, CDR2 SASEGT. CDR3 length: 13 residues. The CDR3 here is CATSQGIPYEQYF. The CDR3 DNA reads as TGTGCCACTTCACAGGGGATCCCCTACGAGCAGTACTTC.

Remarks on this clone: An end of the junction does not agree with germline; a read error may underlie this. CDR3 in DNA: TGTGCCAGTAGTGTCCAGACAGGGGATTCACGACCACTCATCTTC. Its protein product is CASSVQTGDSRPLIF. The V and J genes are TRBV19 and TRBJ2-7; TRBD1 aligns across 8 bases. Germline V gene lookup returns CDR1 LNHDA and CDR2 SQIVND (reference sequence). There are 15 residues in the CDR3.

This rearrangement joins TRBV4-1 to TRBJ2-2; D uncertain. Trimming removed 1 base at V and 3 bases at J, with 6 bases between. The V gene's germline CDR1 is MGHRA and CDR2 YSYEKL. There are 14 residues in the CDR3. In DNA form, the CDR3 reads TGCGCCAGCAGCCAAGCACAGTACACCGGGGAGCTGTTTTTT. It specifies CASSQAQYTGELFF.